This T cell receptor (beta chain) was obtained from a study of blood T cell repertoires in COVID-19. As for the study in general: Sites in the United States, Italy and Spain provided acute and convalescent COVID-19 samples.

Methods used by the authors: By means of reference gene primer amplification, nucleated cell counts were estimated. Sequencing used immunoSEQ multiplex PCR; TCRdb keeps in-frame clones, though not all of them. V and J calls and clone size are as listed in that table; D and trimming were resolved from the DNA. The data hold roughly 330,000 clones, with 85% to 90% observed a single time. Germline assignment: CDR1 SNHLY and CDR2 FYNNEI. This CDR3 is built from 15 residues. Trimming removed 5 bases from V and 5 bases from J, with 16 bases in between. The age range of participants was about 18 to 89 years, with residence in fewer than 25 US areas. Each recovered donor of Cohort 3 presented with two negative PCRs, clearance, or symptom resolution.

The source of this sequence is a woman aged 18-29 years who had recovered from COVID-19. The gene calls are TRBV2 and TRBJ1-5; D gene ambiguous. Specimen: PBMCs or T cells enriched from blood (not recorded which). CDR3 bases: TGTGCCAGCAGTCTGAGTTCAAGGAGCCATCAGCCCCAGCATTTT. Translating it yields CASSLSSRSHQPQHF.